These 13 T cell receptor beta chains came from one sample sequenced in a study of cytomegalovirus exposure and HLA in healthy donors. 13 Jbeta primers and 60 Vbeta primers were used for the PCR. TCRdb keeps only in-frame clones here, not all; method: immunoSEQ multiplex PCR. The sample has 250,000 or so clones, 75% to 85% seen once. The sequencing input was PBMCs. These receptors were taken from a woman in her fifties or sixties in good health and CMV-seropositive.

V and J are TRBV9 and TRBJ2-3, with D uncertain. V gave up 3 bases and J gave up 0 bases, with 5 bases separating them. The CDR3 runs 13 residues. Germline V gene data show CDR1 as SGDLS and CDR2 as YYNGEE. This chain's CDR3 is CASSAYSTDTQYF. The CDR3 DNA follows: TGTGCCAGCAGCGCCTACAGCACAGATACGCAGTATTTT.

V usage is TRBV5-1 and J usage is TRBJ1-2; D gene ambiguous. This CDR3 spans 14 amino acids. Deletions cut 2 bases from V and 5 bases from J, with 13 bases between. CDR1 SGHRS and CDR2 YFSETQ come from the germline V gene. Written as DNA, the CDR3 is TGCGCCAGCAGCTTCGACCCGGGAGGTTATGGCTACACCTTC. It codes for CASSFDPGGYGYTF.

The chain carries TRBV10-1 and TRBJ2-3, with 8 bases lining up with TRBD2. This CDR3 has 13 amino acids. Germline V CDR1 and CDR2: WNHNN, SYGVQD (reference sequence). This chain's CDR3 is CATSGSVTDTQYF. As DNA, the CDR3 is TGCGCGACAAGCGGGAGTGTGACAGATACGCAGTATTTT.

This chain links TRBV28 with TRBJ1-2; the match to TRBD1 covers 12 bases. Per germline, CDR1 MDHEN and CDR2 SYDVKM. Germline trimming cut 7 bases from V and 4 bases from J; bases unmatched to any gene: 10. The CDR3 spans 16 residues. The CDR3 DNA sequence: TGTGCCAGCACCCTACTCCCGGGACAGGGGGCCTATGGCTACACCTTC. Encoded protein: CASTLLPGQGAYGYTF.

This clone was observed a handful of times. The V gene is TRBV11-2, the J gene TRBJ1-2, with TRBD1 matching 7 bases. CDR1 and CDR2 (germline): SGHAT, FQNNGV. V shed 1 base and J 8 bases; nucleotides not matched to a gene: 16. This CDR3 comprises 17 residues. The CDR3 DNA follows: TGTGCCAGCAGCTTAGTACCCCGGGCAGGGGGTTATCGGGGCTACACCTTC. It codes for CASSLVPRAGGYRGYTF.

As for this clone: Other DNA sequences in this sample translate to the same CDR3. The V gene is TRBV19, the J gene TRBJ1-2; 8 bases are a match to TRBD1. Germline-derived CDR1 and CDR2 are LNHDA and SQIVND (reference sequence). V shed 7 bases and J 5 bases; nucleotides not matched to a gene: 3. This CDR3 is built from 12 residues. CDR3 in DNA: TGTGCCAGTAAAGGACAGGGTTATGGCTACACCTTC. Amino acid sequence: CASKGQGYGYTF.

The rearrangement links TRBV27 to TRBJ2-7, with 8 bases that match TRBD2. V lost 7 bases, J lost 4 bases, and 15 bases stayed unmatched. Germline V gene sequence: CDR1 MNHEY, CDR2 SMNVEV (reference sequence). The CDR3 loop spans 16 amino acids. This chain's CDR3 is CASKPGAVAGSYEQYF. DNA of the CDR3: TGTGCCAGCAAACCCGGGGCAGTAGCGGGATCTTACGAGCAGTACTTC.

The genes are TRBV5-4 and TRBJ2-7; TRBD1 aligns across 9 bases. The V gene end was trimmed by 3 bases and the J gene end by 1 base; junction bases not matched to a gene: 5. From germline, CDR1 is SGHNT and CDR2 YYREEE (reference sequence). The CDR3 length is 15 residues. CDR3 sequence reads: CASSSGQGTSYEQYF. DNA of the CDR3: TGTGCCAGCAGCTCTGGACAGGGGACATCCTACGAGCAGTACTTC.

The chain employs TRBV15 and TRBJ1-2; unclear D gene. This CDR3 is 13 amino acids long. The V gene lost 0 bases and the J gene lost 9 bases, with 11 bases spanning the gap. CDR1 and CDR2 (germline): LNHNV, YYDKDF (reference sequence). CDR3 residues: CATSRDGEGSYTF. The CDR3 DNA is TGTGCCACCAGCAGAGATGGGGAGGGTAGCTACACCTTC.

This clone has a single count. The V gene is TRBV11-2, the J gene TRBJ1-2; D is uncertain. This CDR3 spans 13 amino acids. Germline lookup yields CDR1 SGHAT and CDR2 FQNNGV. Between the trimmed V and J ends, which lost 4 bases and 5 bases, there was a span of 11 bases. CDR3 in amino acids: CASSSRGDYGYTF. The CDR3 DNA reads TGTGCCAGCAGCTCTAGAGGTGATTATGGCTACACCTTC.

The chain links TRBV7-9 to TRBJ2-6; D possibly corresponds to TRBD2 (5 bases). Germline V gives CDR1 SEHNR, CDR2 FQNEAQ (reference sequence). The ends were cut back, 8 bases at V and 3 bases at J, with 11 bases in the middle. CDR3 size: 14 residues. CDR3 in amino acids: CASLEGIGANVLTF. DNA of the CDR3: TGTGCCAGCCTCGAGGGCATTGGGGCCAACGTCCTGACTTTC.

The V call is TRBV9, the J call TRBJ1-1; D is perhaps TRBD1 (5 bases). The CDR3 spans 14 residues. Germline assignment: CDR1 SGDLS and CDR2 YYNGEE. Trimming pared 2 bases from V and 0 bases from J, leaving 8 bases between. The CDR3, as DNA: TGTGCCAGCAGCGTCGACAGTTTGAACACTGAAGCTTTCTTT. This encodes CASSVDSLNTEAFF.

This rearrangement joins TRBV5-1 to TRBJ2-1; a possible D gene is TRBD1 (6 bases). Germline V gives CDR1 SGHRS, CDR2 YFSETQ. The V and J ends lost 2 bases and 10 bases respectively, with 16 bases between them. The CDR3 length is 14 residues. In nucleotides, the CDR3 is TGCGCCAGCAGCTTTTCACGACAGGCACGGGAGCAGTTCTTC. Its translation: CASSFSRQAREQFF.